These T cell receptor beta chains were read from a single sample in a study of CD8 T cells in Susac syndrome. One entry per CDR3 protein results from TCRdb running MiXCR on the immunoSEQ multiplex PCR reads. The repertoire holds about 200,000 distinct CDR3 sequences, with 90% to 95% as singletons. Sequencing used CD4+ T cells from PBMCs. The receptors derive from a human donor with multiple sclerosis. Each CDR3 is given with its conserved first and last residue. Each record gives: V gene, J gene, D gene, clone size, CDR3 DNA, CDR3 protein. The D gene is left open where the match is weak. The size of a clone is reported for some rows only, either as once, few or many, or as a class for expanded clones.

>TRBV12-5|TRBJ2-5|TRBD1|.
TGTGCTAGTGGGTACGGGACAGCAGGCCAAGAGACCCAGTACTTC
CASGYGTAGQETQYF
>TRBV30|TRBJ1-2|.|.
TGTGCCTGGAGTGGAGGGATCTATGGCTACACCTTC
CAWSGGIYGYTF
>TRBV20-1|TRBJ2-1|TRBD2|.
TGCAGTGCTAGAGATAGGACTAGCGGGAGAGGGGAGCAGTTCTTC
CSARDRTSGRGEQFF
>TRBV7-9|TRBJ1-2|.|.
TGTGCCAGCAGCTTAGCGTCCAGGGGACATGGCTACACCTTC
CASSLASRGHGYTF
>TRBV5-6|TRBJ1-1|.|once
TGTGCCAGCAGCTTTAACGGGTTCGACACTGAAGCTTTCTTT
CASSFNGFDTEAFF
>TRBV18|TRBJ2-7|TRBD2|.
TGTGCCAGCTCACCCGGACTAGCGGGAGGATCGTCCGACGAGCAGTACTTC
CASSPGLAGGSSDEQYF
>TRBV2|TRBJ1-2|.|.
TGTGCCAGCAGTCTTACAGGGATCCCTAACTATGGCTACACCTTC
CASSLTGIPNYGYTF
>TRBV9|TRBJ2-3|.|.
TGTGCCAGCAGCGTAGGGTGGGGAGCCTATGGCACAGATACGCAGTATTTT
CASSVGWGAYGTDTQYF
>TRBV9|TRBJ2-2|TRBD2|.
TGTGCCAGCAGCGCTAGCGGGGGGGCCGCCGGGGAGCTGTTTTTT
CASSASGGAAGELFF
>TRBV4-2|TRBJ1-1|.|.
TGTGCCAGCAGCCAAGAGCTGGACGGGCCTGAAGCTTTCTTT
CASSQELDGPEAFF
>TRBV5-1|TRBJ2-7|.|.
TGCGCCAGCAGGAGTGGAGCCTACGAGCAGTACTTC
CASRSGAYEQYF
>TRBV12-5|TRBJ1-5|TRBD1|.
TGTGCTAGTGTTGTCACCGGGACAGCTAATCAGCCCCAGCATTTT
CASVVTGTANQPQHF
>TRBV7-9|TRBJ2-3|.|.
TGTGCCAGCAGCTTAGCCCGACCAGATACGCAGTATTTT
CASSLARPDTQYF
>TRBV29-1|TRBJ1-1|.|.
TGCAGCGTGGCGTGGGGAGACACTGAAGCTTTCTTT
CSVAWGDTEAFF
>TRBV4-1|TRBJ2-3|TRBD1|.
TGCGCCAGCAAGTTAAGGGCGACAGGGGATACGCAGTATTTT
CASKLRATGDTQYF
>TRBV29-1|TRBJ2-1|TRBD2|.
TGCAGCGTTGCCGGGACTAGCGGTAATGAGCAGTTCTTC
CSVAGTSGNEQFF
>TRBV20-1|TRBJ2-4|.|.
TGCAGTGCTGAGCGGTTGAGCGGTGCCAAAAACATTCAGTACTTC
CSAERLSGAKNIQYF
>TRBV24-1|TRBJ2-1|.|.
TGTGCCACCAGTGATCCCCCGAGTCATGAGCAGTTCTTC
CATSDPPSHEQFF
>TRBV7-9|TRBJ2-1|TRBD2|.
TGTGCCAGCAGCTTGGAAAGCGGGAGGGCCCGTTGGGAGTTCTTC
CASSLESGRARWEFF
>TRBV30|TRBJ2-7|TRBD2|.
TGTGCCTGGAGGGCAAGCGGGAAGCTCTCCTACGAGCAGTACTTC
CAWRASGKLSYEQYF
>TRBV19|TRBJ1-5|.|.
TGTGCCAGTAGTACCAATCAGGGTCGCGGCAATCAGCCCCAGCATTTT
CASSTNQGRGNQPQHF
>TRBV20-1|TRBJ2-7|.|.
TGCAGTGCTAGACCCTGGCAGGCCTACGAGCAGTACTTC
CSARPWQAYEQYF
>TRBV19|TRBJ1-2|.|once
TGTGCCAGTAGTATATTACAGGCTGGGACTCTTGGCTACACCTTC
CASSILQAGTLGYTF
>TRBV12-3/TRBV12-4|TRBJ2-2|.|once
TGTGCCAGCAGGTCGCTAGCCACCGGGGAGCTGTTTTTT
CASRSLATGELFF
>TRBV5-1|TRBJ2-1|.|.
TGCGCCAGCAGAAACCACAATCACCAGACCGTTTACAATGAGCAGTTCTTC
CASRNHNHQTVYNEQFF
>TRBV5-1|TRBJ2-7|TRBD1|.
TGCGCCAGCAGCGGAGAAACAGGGGGCCCCTACGAGCAGTACTTC
CASSGETGGPYEQYF
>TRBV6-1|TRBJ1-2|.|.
TGTGCCAGCACCCCGGGGGGGAGCGGCTACACCTTC
CASTPGGSGYTF
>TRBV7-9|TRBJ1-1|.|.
TGTGCCAGCAGCTCCTCCAATTGGGGCACTGAAGCTTTCTTT
CASSSSNWGTEAFF
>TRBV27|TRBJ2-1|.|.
TGTGCCAGCCGTCACTCCTACAATGAGCAGTTCTTC
CASRHSYNEQFF
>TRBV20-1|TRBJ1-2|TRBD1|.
TGCAGTGCGCAAAGCCCCGGACAGGGGGGTCGGAGCTACACCTTC
CSAQSPGQGGRSYTF
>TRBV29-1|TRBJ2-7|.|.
TGCAGCGTCGGGACACAGCAATCCTACGAGCAGTACTTC
CSVGTQQSYEQYF
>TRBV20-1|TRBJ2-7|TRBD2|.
TGCAGTGCTTCCCCCGGACTAGCCGCCGAGCAGTACTTC
CSASPGLAAEQYF
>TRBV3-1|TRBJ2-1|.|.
TGTGCCAGCAGTCTCAACGGGAAGCATGAGCAGTTCTTC
CASSLNGKHEQFF
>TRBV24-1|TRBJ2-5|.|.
TGTGCCACCAGTGATGTAATAGGGGGGACCCAGTACTTC
CATSDVIGGTQYF
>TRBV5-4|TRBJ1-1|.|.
TGTGCCAGCAGACTGCGGGGCGCTGGGGCTGAAGCTTTCTTT
CASRLRGAGAEAFF
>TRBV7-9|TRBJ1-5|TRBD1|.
TGTGCCAGCAGCTCAACGGGACAGGACAGCAATCAGCCCCAGCATTTT
CASSSTGQDSNQPQHF
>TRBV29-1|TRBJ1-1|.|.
TGCAGCGTTTTGGACTGGGGGGACACTGAAGCTTTCTTT
CSVLDWGDTEAFF
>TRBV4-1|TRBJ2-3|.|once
TGCGCCAGCAGCCAAGGTGCTCTGGGGAGGACAGATACGCAGTATTTT
CASSQGALGRTDTQYF
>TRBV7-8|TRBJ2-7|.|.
TGTGCCAGCAGCTCCTGGAAGCCGGGACCTGGCGACGAGCAGTACTTC
CASSSWKPGPGDEQYF
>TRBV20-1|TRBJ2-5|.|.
TGCGGACTCCTCGGACGGGAGACCCAGTACTTC
CGLLGRETQYF
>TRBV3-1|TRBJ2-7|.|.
TGTGCCAGCAGCCGCTCCACCGAGCAGTACTTC
CASSRSTEQYF
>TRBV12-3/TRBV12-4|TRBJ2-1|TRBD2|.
TGTGCCAGCAACCGGGGGGGCAATGAGCAGTTCTTC
CASNRGGNEQFF
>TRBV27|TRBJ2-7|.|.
TGTGCCAGCAGTCCCAGGGACACCACGAACGAGCAGTACTTC
CASSPRDTTNEQYF
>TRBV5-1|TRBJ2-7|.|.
TGCGCCAGCAGGACCCCGGGCCTCGAGCAGTACTTC
CASRTPGLEQYF
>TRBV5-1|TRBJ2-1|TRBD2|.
TGCGCCAGCACCCTTGGAGCTAGCGGGAGTAATGAGCAGTTCTTC
CASTLGASGSNEQFF
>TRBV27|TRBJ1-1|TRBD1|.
TGTGCCAGAAGGGACAGGGGATTCAACACTGAAGCTTTCTTT
CARRDRGFNTEAFF
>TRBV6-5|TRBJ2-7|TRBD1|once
TGTGCCAGCAGTTTACAGGGGGTGGGTACCTACGAGCAGTACTTC
CASSLQGVGTYEQYF
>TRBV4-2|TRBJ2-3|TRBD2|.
TGTGCCAGCAGCGAGACTAGCGGGAGAGTCACAGATACGCAGTATTTT
CASSETSGRVTDTQYF
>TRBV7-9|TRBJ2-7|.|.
TGTGCCAGCAGCTTATATGGTATAGGATCCTACGAGCAGTACTTC
CASSLYGIGSYEQYF
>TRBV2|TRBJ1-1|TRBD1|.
TGTGCCAGCAGGGGGACAGAGAACACTGAAGCTTTCTTT
CASRGTENTEAFF
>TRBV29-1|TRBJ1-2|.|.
TGCGGGACGACCTCGTCTAACTATGGCTACACCTTC
CGTTSSNYGYTF
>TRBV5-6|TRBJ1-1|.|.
TGTGCCAGCAGCGGGGGCCCGGGGACTGAAGCTTTCTTT
CASSGGPGTEAFF
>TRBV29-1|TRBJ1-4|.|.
TGCAGCGTTCGGTCAACTAATGAAAAACTGTTTTTT
CSVRSTNEKLFF
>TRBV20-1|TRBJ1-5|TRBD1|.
TGCAGTGCTAGCGAACAGGGGAATCAGCCCCAGCATTTT
CSASEQGNQPQHF
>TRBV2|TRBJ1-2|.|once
TGTGCCAGCAGTCCCGAAAGGAGGGATTATGGCTACACCTTC
CASSPERRDYGYTF